This entry describes one T cell receptor beta chain. The data derive from a study of blood T cell repertoires in COVID-19. Study as a whole: Sites in the United States, Italy and Spain provided acute and convalescent COVID-19 samples. PBMCs, B-cell-depleted T cells, or T cells were the source of the cDNA or gDNA that made up the material.

Authors' processing steps: Amplification from reference gene primers served as the basis for estimated nucleated cell counts. TCRdb's table, derived via immunoSEQ multiplex PCR, lists solely in-frame clones and lacks some. From that table come the V and J calls and clone size; the DNA was used to work out D and trimming. The table includes approximately 73,000 clones, about 89% detected once. CDR1 and CDR2 (germline): SGHVS, FNYEAQ. The length of the CDR3 is 15 residues. Trimming stripped 1 base from V and 0 bases from J, with 7 bases between. This receptor was identified in a woman aged 55 to 70 with acute or convalescent COVID-19. The chain combines TRBV7-6 with TRBJ2-1, with a weak D call TRBD1 (5 bases). Sequencing input: peripheral blood. The CDR3 sequence: CASSLETASYNEQFF. In DNA, the CDR3 is TGTGCCAGCAGCTTAGAGACAGCCTCCTACAATGAGCAGTTCTTC. Based on the CDR3 plus reference TRBV7-6 and TRBJ2-1, the full variable domain is GAGVSQSPRYKVTKRGQDVALRCDPISGHVSLYWYRQALGQGPEFLTYFNYEAQQDKSGLPNDRFSAERPEGSISTLTIQRTEQRDSAMYRCASSLETASYNEQFFGPGTRLTVL.